This entry concerns a single T cell receptor beta chain. What it recognizes is unknown. The data are from a study of PD-1 blockade in mismatch repair-deficient tumors. Study-wide results and caveats: Tumor-resident clones, often absent from pretreatment blood, expanded after pembrolizumab and then contracted.

This table comes from immunoSEQ multiplex PCR, and its TCRdb copy is limited to in-frame clones, with some not included. Of some 10,000 clones listed, about 90% are singletons. There are 18 residues in the CDR3. With V trimmed by 4 bases and J by 0 bases, 6 bases remained unmatched. The germline V gene has CDR1 MNHEY and CDR2 SMNVEV (reference sequence). Time point denoted: approximately 11-day in vitro stimulation with candidate neoantigen peptide 2. Material: cells cultured in vitro, obtained from a patient treated with pembrolizumab. This chain uses TRBV27 with TRBJ2-5; 15 bases map to TRBD2. The sequence derives from an adult with mismatch repair-deficient cancer. The CDR3 is CASSSGTSGRPNQETQYF. CDR3 nucleotides: TGTGCCAGCAGTTCGGGGACTAGCGGGAGGCCAAACCAAGAGACCCAGTACTTC.